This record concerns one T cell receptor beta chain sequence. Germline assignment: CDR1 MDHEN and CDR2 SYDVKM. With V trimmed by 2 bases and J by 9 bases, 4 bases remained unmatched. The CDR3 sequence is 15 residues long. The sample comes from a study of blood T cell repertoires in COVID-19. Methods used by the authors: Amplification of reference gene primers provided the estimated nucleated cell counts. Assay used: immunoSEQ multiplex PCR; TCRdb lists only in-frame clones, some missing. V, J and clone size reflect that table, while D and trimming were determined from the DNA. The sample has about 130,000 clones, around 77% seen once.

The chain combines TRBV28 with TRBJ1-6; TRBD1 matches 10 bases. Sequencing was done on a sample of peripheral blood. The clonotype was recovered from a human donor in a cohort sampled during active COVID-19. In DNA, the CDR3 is TGTGCCAGCAGTTTACCGGGACAGGGGAGTTCACCCCTCCACTTT. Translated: CASSLPGQGSSPLHF.